The TCR beta chain under discussion was sequenced for a study of blood T cell repertoires in COVID-19. Study-wide background: Whether acute or convalescent, the COVID-19 samples came from the United States, Italy and Spain. The analysed material was cDNA or gDNA that came from T cells, B-cell-depleted T cells, or PBMCs.

Original handling: For nucleated cells, counts were estimated from reference gene primer amplification. Repertoires were generated with immunoSEQ multiplex PCR, while TCRdb's copy carries only in-frame clones and drops some. That table furnishes V, J and clone size, whereas the DNA furnished D and trimming. The table lists fewer than 350,000 clones, approximately 91% of them singletons. CDR1 is SGHRS and CDR2 is YFSETQ in the germline V gene. The CDR3 sequence is 16 residues long. Trimming cost V 2 bases and J 2 bases; bases outside gene matches: 3. This clone was seen just once. The source of this sequence is a man between 18 and 35 years old with active or convalescent COVID-19. The specimen was peripheral blood. The chain joins TRBV5-1 to TRBJ2-5; 13 bases are shared with TRBD2. The CDR3 coding sequence is TGCGCCAGCAGCTTCCGGACTAGCGGGAGACAAGAGACCCAGTACTTC. This gives the protein CASSFRTSGRQETQYF.